A single sample is the source of the 5 T cell receptor beta chains below, sequenced in a study of beta chain features in type 1 diabetes. Overall study results and limits: Shorter TCRB CDR3s, moderately but significantly so, marked every one of the four CD4+ subsets in Type 1 diabetes patients.

Their cognate antigens are unknown. Expressed TCRB transcripts got sequenced, as all isolated RNA was reverse transcribed. The method was immunoSEQ multiplex PCR; TCRdb's version includes in-frame clones alone and lacks a portion of them. The sample records about 360,000 clones, roughly 13% being singletons. The sample consisted of naive CD4+ T cells from blood. These receptors all come from a woman aged 18-29 years with type 1 diabetes.

The chain couples TRBV4-1 to TRBJ1-1; 9 bases fit TRBD1. Germline assignment: CDR1 MGHRA and CDR2 YSYEKL. The V gene end was trimmed by 5 bases and the J gene end by 4 bases; junction bases not matched to a gene: 5. The CDR3 runs to 14 residues. The DNA of the CDR3 is TGCGCCAGCAGCTATCGACAGGGGGTCACTGAAGCTTTCTTT. Its translation: CASSYRQGVTEAFF.

This chain links TRBV13 with TRBJ1-6; D is possibly TRBD1 (5 bases). The CDR3 runs 16 residues. Between the trimmed V and J ends, which lost 1 base and 1 base, there was a span of 8 bases. Germline V lookup: CDR1 PRHDT, CDR2 FYEKMQ (reference sequence). CDR3 amino acids: CASSLAGGSYNSPLHF. The CDR3 DNA reads as TGTGCCAGCAGCTTAGCCGGGGGTTCCTATAATTCACCCCTCCACTTT.

A few counts support this clone. This sequence joins TRBV7-9 and TRBJ2-3, with D uncertain. V shed 5 bases and J shed 7 bases, with 10 bases lying between them. Germline V gene data show CDR1 as SEHNR and CDR2 as FQNEAQ (reference sequence). The CDR3 is made up of 12 amino acids. DNA for the CDR3: TGTGCCAGCAGCGTCAACAGCAATACGCAGTATTTT. Translated, it gives CASSVNSNTQYF. Filled out from reference TRBV7-9 and TRBJ2-3, the complete variable domain reads DTGVSQNPRHKITKRGQNVTFRCDPISEHNRLYWYRQTLGQGPEFLTYFQNEAQLEKSRLLSDRFSAERPKGSFSTLEIQRTEQGDSAMYLCASSVNSNTQYFGPGTRLTVL.

V usage is TRBV19 and J usage is TRBJ2-3; 7 bases fit TRBD2. This CDR3 contains 11 residues. Trimming at V came to 5 bases and at J to 8 bases, leaving 1 base not matched to a gene. Germline lookup yields CDR1 LNHDA and CDR2 SQIVND (reference sequence). The CDR3, as DNA: TGTGCCAGTAGTCTAGCGGTTACGCAGTATTTT. Encoded protein: CASSLAVTQYF.

Only a few counts were recorded for this clone. The chain joins TRBV4-3 to TRBJ2-3, with D possibly TRBD1 on 6 matching bases. V was trimmed by 0 bases and J by 0 bases, leaving 16 bases between them. The CDR3 spans 18 residues. Germline values: CDR1 LGHNA, CDR2 YSLEER. The CDR3 DNA follows: TGCGCCAGCAGCCAAGATGGCGTCAGGGGCGAAAGCACAGATACGCAGTATTTT. This codes for CASSQDGVRGESTDTQYF.